Below, 21 T cell receptor beta chains from the same sample are listed, as sequenced in a study of monozygotic twins with inflammatory bowel disease. After re-calling the 5' RACE reads, TCRdb lists one entry per CDR3 protein, DNA absent. This sample's table has 110,000 to 150,000 distinct CDR3 sequences. The sequenced sample was blood. The receptors come from a human donor with ulcerative colitis or Crohn's disease, or a healthy co-twin of an affected twin (not recorded which).

The genes are TRBV20-1 and TRBJ1-1; TCRdb selects TRBD1, and the lack of DNA leaves this call unchecked. The CDR3 is made up of 16 amino acids. Germline values: CDR1 DFQATT, CDR2 SNEGSKA (reference sequence). The CDR3 protein is CSARKVTGGDLTEAFF.

This chain's CDR3 is CSARGRRTSAYNEQFF. The V gene is TRBV20-1, the J gene TRBJ2-1; the TCRdb D gene call, TRBD2, has no DNA to confirm it. The germline CDR1 and CDR2 sequences are DFQATT and SNEGSKA (reference sequence). The CDR3 is 16 residues long.

The V and J genes are TRBV11-2 and TRBJ2-4; TCRdb's assignment of TRBD1 cannot be checked, as there is no DNA. The CDR3 is 14 residues long. Germline V gene data show CDR1 as SGHAT and CDR2 as FQNNGV. CDR3 amino acids: CASSLTGYKNIQYF.

The chain is built from TRBV28 and TRBJ1-3. The germline CDR1 and CDR2 sequences are MDHEN and SYDVKM. The CDR3 spans 15 residues. This chain's CDR3 is CASSQHSLSGNTIYF.

The gene calls are TRBV29-1 and TRBJ2-3. This CDR3 spans 15 amino acids. The V gene's germline CDR1 is SQVTM and CDR2 ANQGSEA. The CDR3 loop is CSVAVGQVTTDTQYF.

The V gene is TRBV5-1, the J gene TRBJ2-1; TCRdb's D call of TRBD1 is untestable without DNA. The CDR3 sequence is 14 residues long. Germline CDR1 SGHRS, CDR2 YFSETQ. CDR3 sequence: CASSLGQGMNEQFF. The variable domain in full, completed from reference TRBV5-1 and TRBJ2-1, reads KAGVTQTPRYLIKTRGQQVTLSCSPISGHRSVSWYQQTPGQGLQFLFEYFSETQRNKGNFPGRFSGRQFSNSRSEMNVSTLELGDSALYLCASSLGQGMNEQFFGPGTRLTVL.

This chain joins TRBV12-3 or TRBV12-4 and TRBJ2-3; TCRdb returns TRBD1, unconfirmable since there is no DNA. The CDR3 is 18 residues long. CDR3 in amino acids: CASSPRTLGGLSTDTQYF.

CDR3 region: CASSPDQRGGNTGELFF. V is TRBV9 and J is TRBJ2-2; the TCRdb call, TRBD1, lacks DNA for checking. The germline V gene encodes CDR1 SGDLS and CDR2 YYNGEE. There are 17 residues in the CDR3.

The rearrangement uses TRBV29-1 and TRBJ2-1; TCRdb proposes TRBD1, but this gene call is untestable without DNA. This CDR3 comprises 15 residues. Germline assignment: CDR1 SQVTM and CDR2 ANQGSEA. This CDR3 is CSVGGRRANYNEQFF.

The rearrangement joins TRBV28 to TRBJ2-4. CDR1 MDHEN and CDR2 SYDVKM come from the germline V gene. The CDR3 consists of 13 residues. The CDR3: CATTGADKNIQYF.

The chain recombines TRBV5-1 with TRBJ2-1; the D gene TCRdb calls, TRBD2, cannot be checked with no DNA. There are 15 residues in the CDR3. The V gene's germline CDR1 is SGHRS and CDR2 YFSETQ. CDR3 region: CASSWGLAGTDEQFF.

CDR3 sequence: CASSLPTSRSSYNEQFF. V usage is TRBV28 and J usage is TRBJ2-1; absent DNA, TCRdb's TRBD2 call cannot be checked. Germline assignment: CDR1 MDHEN and CDR2 SYDVKM. The CDR3 sequence is 17 residues long.

This chain joins TRBV12-3 or TRBV12-4 and TRBJ1-6; absent DNA, TCRdb's TRBD1 call cannot be checked. CDR3 length equals 13 residues. CDR3 region: CASSLAGAGPLHF.

The chain combines TRBV6-2 or TRBV6-3 with TRBJ2-7; TCRdb returns TRBD1, unconfirmable since there is no DNA. CDR3 length: 13 amino acids. Germline assignment: CDR1 MNHEY and CDR2 SVGEGT. The CDR3: CASSRGQSYEQYF.

The V call is TRBV3-1, the J call TRBJ1-1; the TCRdb call, TRBD1, lacks DNA for checking. The CDR3 sequence is 14 residues long. Per the germline V gene, CDR1 is LGHDT and CDR2 is YNNKEL (reference sequence). CDR3: CASSYGGVVTEAFF.

CDR3 sequence: CASRPEGQGSIQYF. The V and J genes are TRBV6-1 and TRBJ2-4; TCRdb's D gene call, TRBD1, goes unchecked for lack of DNA. The V gene's germline CDR1 is MNHNS and CDR2 SASEGT. The CDR3 spans 14 residues.

CDR3 residues: CASSIKGPGGNQPQHF. V gene TRBV19 combines with J gene TRBJ1-5; TCRdb returns TRBD1, unconfirmable since there is no DNA. The CDR3 consists of 16 residues. The germline V gene has CDR1 LNHDA and CDR2 SQIVND (reference sequence).

CDR3 protein: CAWNELWTSGRPDTQYF. The rearrangement joins TRBV30 to TRBJ2-3; there is no DNA to check the TCRdb D call of TRBD2. The CDR3 runs 17 residues. Germline CDR1 reads GTSNPN; CDR2 reads SVGIG (reference sequence).

V gene TRBV18 combines with J gene TRBJ2-5; no DNA is available, so the TRBD1 call from TCRdb remains unchecked. The CDR3 has 16 residues. CDR1 is KGHSH, CDR2 LQKENI, per germline. The CDR3: CASSPRQGTHQETQYF. The variable domain in full, completed from reference TRBV18 and TRBJ2-5, reads NAGVMQNPRHLVRRRGQEARLRCSPMKGHSHVYWYRQLPEEGLKFMVYLQKENIIDESGMPKERFSAEFPKEGPSILRIQQVVRGDSAAYFCASSPRQGTHQETQYFGPGTRLLVL.

This chain connects TRBV15 to TRBJ2-1; TCRdb outputs TRBD2, but without DNA this stays unchecked. This CDR3 region has 17 residues. CDR1 is LNHNV and CDR2 is YYDKDF in the germline V gene (reference sequence). This CDR3 reads CATSRDFGGGTYNEQFF.

The chain is built from TRBV12-3 or TRBV12-4 and TRBJ2-5. The CDR3 consists of 11 residues. The CDR3 is CASRIQETQYF.